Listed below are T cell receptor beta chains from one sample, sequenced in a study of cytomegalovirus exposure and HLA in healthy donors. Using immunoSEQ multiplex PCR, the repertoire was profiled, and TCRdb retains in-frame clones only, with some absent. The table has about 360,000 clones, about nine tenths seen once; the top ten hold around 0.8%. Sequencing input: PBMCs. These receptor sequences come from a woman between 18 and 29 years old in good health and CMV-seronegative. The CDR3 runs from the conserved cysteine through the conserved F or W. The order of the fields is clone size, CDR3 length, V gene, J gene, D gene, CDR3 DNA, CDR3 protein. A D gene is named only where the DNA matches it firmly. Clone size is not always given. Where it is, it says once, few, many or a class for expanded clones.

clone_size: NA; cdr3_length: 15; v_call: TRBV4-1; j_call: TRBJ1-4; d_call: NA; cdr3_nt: TGCGCCAGCAGCCACCCGGGGGGCGCGGGGGAAAAACTGTTTTTT; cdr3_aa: CASSHPGGAGEKLFF
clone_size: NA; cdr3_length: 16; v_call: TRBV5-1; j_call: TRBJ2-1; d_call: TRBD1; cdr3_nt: TGCGCCAGCAGCTTGTTCCTGGACAGGGGGCGCAATGAGCAGTTCTTC; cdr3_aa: CASSLFLDRGRNEQFF
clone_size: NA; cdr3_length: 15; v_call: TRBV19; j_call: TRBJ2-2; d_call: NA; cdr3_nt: TGTGCCAGTAGTACCTGGACAGCGAACACCGGGGAGCTGTTTTTT; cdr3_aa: CASSTWTANTGELFF
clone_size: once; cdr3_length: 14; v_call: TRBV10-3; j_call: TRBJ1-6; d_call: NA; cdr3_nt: TGTGCCATCAGTGAGAAGGGAGGAGTTTCACCCCTCCACTTT; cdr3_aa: CAISEKGGVSPLHF
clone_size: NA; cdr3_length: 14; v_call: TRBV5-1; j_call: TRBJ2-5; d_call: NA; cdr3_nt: TGCGCCAGCGGGTGGGGGGGCCCACAAGAGACCCAGTACTTC; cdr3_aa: CASGWGGPQETQYF
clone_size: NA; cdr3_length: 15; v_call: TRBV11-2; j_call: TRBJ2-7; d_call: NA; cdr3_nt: TGTGCCAGCAGTCCTTATTCCAGCGACTCCTACGAGCAGTACTTC; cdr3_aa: CASSPYSSDSYEQYF
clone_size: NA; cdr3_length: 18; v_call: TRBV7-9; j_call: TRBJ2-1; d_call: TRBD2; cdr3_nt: TGTGCCAGCAGCTTAAGACTAGCGGGGGCCAATAGGAACAATGAGCAGTTCTTC; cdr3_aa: CASSLRLAGANRNNEQFF
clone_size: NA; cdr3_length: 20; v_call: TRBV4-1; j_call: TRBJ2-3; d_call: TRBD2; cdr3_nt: TGCGCCAGCAGCCAGCCCGGACTAGCGGGAGGCCCAAAAAACACAGATACGCAGTATTTT; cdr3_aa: CASSQPGLAGGPKNTDTQYF
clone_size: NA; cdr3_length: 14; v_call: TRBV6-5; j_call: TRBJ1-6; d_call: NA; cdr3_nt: TGTGCCAGCAGTGAAATGACGGAGAATTCACCCCTCCACTTT; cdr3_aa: CASSEMTENSPLHF
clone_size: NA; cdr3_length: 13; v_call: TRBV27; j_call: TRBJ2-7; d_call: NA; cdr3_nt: TGTGCCAGCAGTTTATCCCCAGGGAACGAGCAGTACTTC; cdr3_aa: CASSLSPGNEQYF
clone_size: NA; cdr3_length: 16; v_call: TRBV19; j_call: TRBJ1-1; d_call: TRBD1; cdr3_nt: TGTGCCAGTAGTATCACGAGGGGGACAGAAAACACTGAAGCTTTCTTT; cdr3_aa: CASSITRGTENTEAFF
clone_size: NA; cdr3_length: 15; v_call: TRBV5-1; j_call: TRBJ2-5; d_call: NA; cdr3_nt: TGCGCCAGCAGCCCACAGGGCGCCGCAAGGGAGACCCAGTACTTC; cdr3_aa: CASSPQGAARETQYF
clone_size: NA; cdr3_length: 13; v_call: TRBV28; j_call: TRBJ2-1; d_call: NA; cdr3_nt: TGTGCCAGCGGGGGGAAGAACTACAATGAGCAGTTCTTC; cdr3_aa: CASGGKNYNEQFF
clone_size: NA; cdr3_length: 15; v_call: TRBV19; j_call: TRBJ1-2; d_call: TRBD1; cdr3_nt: TGTGCCAGTAGTCAAAGACAGGGGAGGAACTATGGCTACACCTTC; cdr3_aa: CASSQRQGRNYGYTF
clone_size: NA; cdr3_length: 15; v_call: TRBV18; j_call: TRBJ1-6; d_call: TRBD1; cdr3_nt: TGTGCCAGCTCACCCGGGGACAGGGGAAATTCACCCCTCCACTTT; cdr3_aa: CASSPGDRGNSPLHF
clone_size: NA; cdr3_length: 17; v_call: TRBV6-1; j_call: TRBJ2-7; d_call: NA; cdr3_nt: TGTGCCAGCAGTGAAATTATCGGTCTAGCGAGGGGATACGAGCAGTACTTC; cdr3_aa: CASSEIIGLARGYEQYF
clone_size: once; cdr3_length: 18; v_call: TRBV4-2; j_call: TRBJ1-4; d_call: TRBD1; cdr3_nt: TGTGCCAGCAGCCAAGAATGGCTAGGCGAGGGACAGAAAGAAAAACTGTTTTTT; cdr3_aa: CASSQEWLGEGQKEKLFF
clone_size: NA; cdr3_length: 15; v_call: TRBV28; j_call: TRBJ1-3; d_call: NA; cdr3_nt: TGTGCCAGCAGAGAGGGACTGCTGTCTGGAAACACCATATATTTT; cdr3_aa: CASREGLLSGNTIYF
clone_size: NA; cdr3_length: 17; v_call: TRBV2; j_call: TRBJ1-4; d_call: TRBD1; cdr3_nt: TGTGCCAGCAGTGAGGGGACAGGGAGAGAAAGGAAAGAAAAACTGTTTTTT; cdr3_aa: CASSEGTGRERKEKLFF
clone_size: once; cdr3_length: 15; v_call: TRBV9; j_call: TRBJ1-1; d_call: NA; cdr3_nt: TGTGCCAGCAGCGTAGTGGAGGGAGGGAGCACTGAAGCTTTCTTT; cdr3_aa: CASSVVEGGSTEAFF
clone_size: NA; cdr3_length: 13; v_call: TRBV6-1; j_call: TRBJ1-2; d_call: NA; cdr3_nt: TGTGCCAGCAGCGAGACTGTCCGGAGCGGCTACACCTTC; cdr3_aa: CASSETVRSGYTF
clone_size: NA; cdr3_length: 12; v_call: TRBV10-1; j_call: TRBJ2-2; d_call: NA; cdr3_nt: TGCGCCAGCAGTACTAATACCGGGGAGCTGTTTTTT; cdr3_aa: CASSTNTGELFF
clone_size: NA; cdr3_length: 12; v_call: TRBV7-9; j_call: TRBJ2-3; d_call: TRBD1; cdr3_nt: TGTGCCGACGGACAGGGATTGAATACGCAGTATTTT; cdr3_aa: CADGQGLNTQYF
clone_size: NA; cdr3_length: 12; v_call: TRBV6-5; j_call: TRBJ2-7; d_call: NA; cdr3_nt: TGTGCCAGCAGTTGGACTACTGGCGAGCAGTACTTC; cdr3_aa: CASSWTTGEQYF
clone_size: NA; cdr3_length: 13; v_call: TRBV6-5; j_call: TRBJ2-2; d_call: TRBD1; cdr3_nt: TGTGCCAGCAAGGGGGCTGTGGCCGGGGAGCTGTTTTTT; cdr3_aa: CASKGAVAGELFF
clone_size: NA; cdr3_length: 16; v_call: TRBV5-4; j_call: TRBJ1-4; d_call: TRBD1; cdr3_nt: TGTGCCAGCACCCGGGACAGGGGCACAACTAATGAAAAACTGTTTTTT; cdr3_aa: CASTRDRGTTNEKLFF